These T cell receptor beta chains were read from a single sample in a study of cytomegalovirus exposure and HLA in healthy donors. Sequenced by immunoSEQ multiplex PCR; TCRdb stores in-frame clones only, minus some. The sample records about 130,000 clones, around 73% being singletons. The sample taken for sequencing was PBMCs. These receptor sequences come from a man aged 55 to 70 in good health and CMV-seropositive. Both conserved end residues are part of each CDR3. D genes are given only for firm matches. Size is stated for part of the rows, as once, few or many counts, or as a class when the clone is expanded.

V gene: TRBV16; J gene: TRBJ1-2; CDR3 length: 15; clone size: .; D gene: .; CDR3 DNA: TGTGCCAGCAGCCTCGACAGGACCACTAACTATGGCTACACCTTC; CDR3 protein: CASSLDRTTNYGYTF
V gene: TRBV6-1; J gene: TRBJ2-7; CDR3 length: 14; clone size: few; D gene: TRBD1; CDR3 DNA: TGTGCCAGCAGGGGAGACAGGGTCTCCTACGAGCAGTACTTC; CDR3 protein: CASRGDRVSYEQYF
V gene: TRBV6-5; J gene: TRBJ2-3; CDR3 length: 15; clone size: .; D gene: TRBD2; CDR3 DNA: TGTGCCAGCAGTCCCGGACTAGCGAAAACAGATACGCAGTATTTT; CDR3 protein: CASSPGLAKTDTQYF
V gene: TRBV5-3; J gene: TRBJ1-2; CDR3 length: 14; clone size: .; D gene: .; CDR3 DNA: TGTGCCAGAAGCCCGCCGTGGCCAGGGGTTGGCTACACCTTC; CDR3 protein: CARSPPWPGVGYTF
V gene: TRBV15; J gene: TRBJ1-2; CDR3 length: 15; clone size: .; D gene: TRBD1; CDR3 DNA: TGTGCCACCAGCAGAGATCCGGGCGTCAGGGGGGCAAGGACCTTC; CDR3 protein: CATSRDPGVRGARTF
V gene: TRBV29-1; J gene: TRBJ2-2; CDR3 length: 14; clone size: .; D gene: TRBD1; CDR3 DNA: TGCAGCGTTGAAGGACAGGGCTACACCGGGGAGCTGTTTTTT; CDR3 protein: CSVEGQGYTGELFF
V gene: TRBV5-1; J gene: TRBJ1-2; CDR3 length: 13; clone size: .; D gene: .; CDR3 DNA: TGCGCCAGCAGCTTGCGGGGTAGGGATGGCTACACCTTC; CDR3 protein: CASSLRGRDGYTF
V gene: TRBV28; J gene: TRBJ2-5; CDR3 length: 15; clone size: .; D gene: TRBD2; CDR3 DNA: TGTGCCAGCAGCCCATTAGCGGGGGGTGCGGAGACCCAGTACTTC; CDR3 protein: CASSPLAGGAETQYF
V gene: TRBV7-3; J gene: TRBJ2-3; CDR3 length: 14; clone size: .; D gene: .; CDR3 DNA: TGTGCCAGCAGCTACGGTCAGGGCGTAGATACGCAGTATTTT; CDR3 protein: CASSYGQGVDTQYF
V gene: TRBV28; J gene: TRBJ1-6; CDR3 length: 16; clone size: .; D gene: .; CDR3 DNA: TGTGCCAGCAGACCACCTCCGCAGATGAATAATTCACCCCTCCACTTT; CDR3 protein: CASRPPPQMNNSPLHF
V gene: TRBV4-2; J gene: TRBJ2-7; CDR3 length: 16; clone size: .; D gene: .; CDR3 DNA: TGTGCCAGCAGCCAAGATCGCGACAGACCCGTGTACGAGCAGTACTTC; CDR3 protein: CASSQDRDRPVYEQYF
V gene: TRBV2; J gene: TRBJ1-2; CDR3 length: 13; clone size: few; D gene: TRBD1; CDR3 DNA: TGTGCCGACCGACAGGGAGCTAACTATGGCTACACCTTC; CDR3 protein: CADRQGANYGYTF
V gene: TRBV2; J gene: TRBJ2-1; CDR3 length: 13; clone size: .; D gene: .; CDR3 DNA: TGTGCCAGCAGCGAGACTAGGGACAATGAGCAGTTCTTC; CDR3 protein: CASSETRDNEQFF
V gene: TRBV10-2; J gene: TRBJ1-1; CDR3 length: 13; clone size: .; D gene: .; CDR3 DNA: TGCGCCAGCAGTGAGGGCGGTTACACTGAAGCTTTCTTT; CDR3 protein: CASSEGGYTEAFF
V gene: TRBV5-8; J gene: TRBJ2-3; CDR3 length: 15; clone size: once; D gene: TRBD1; CDR3 DNA: TGTGCCAGCAGCTTGGGGACAGGGGCCACAGATACGCAGTATTTT; CDR3 protein: CASSLGTGATDTQYF
V gene: TRBV6-1; J gene: TRBJ1-2; CDR3 length: 14; clone size: few; D gene: .; CDR3 DNA: TGTGCCAGCAGTGAAACAACAAGTAACTATGGCTACACCTTC; CDR3 protein: CASSETTSNYGYTF
V gene: TRBV7-7; J gene: TRBJ2-5; CDR3 length: 14; clone size: .; D gene: .; CDR3 DNA: TGTGCTAGCAGCTTAGGAGCAGGGCTAGAGACCCAGTACTTC; CDR3 protein: CASSLGAGLETQYF
V gene: TRBV5-1; J gene: TRBJ2-3; CDR3 length: 17; clone size: .; D gene: .; CDR3 DNA: TGCGCCAGCAGCTTCGTACTCGGGGTAGGAGTTCCAGATACGCAGTATTTT; CDR3 protein: CASSFVLGVGVPDTQYF
V gene: TRBV9; J gene: TRBJ1-3; CDR3 length: 13; clone size: .; D gene: .; CDR3 DNA: TGTGCCAGCGGCAGGCCCTCTGGAAACACCATATATTTT; CDR3 protein: CASGRPSGNTIYF
V gene: TRBV10-3; J gene: TRBJ1-5; CDR3 length: 15; clone size: .; D gene: TRBD1; CDR3 DNA: TGTGCCATCGGGGACAGGGCCAATAGCAATCAGCCCCAGCATTTT; CDR3 protein: CAIGDRANSNQPQHF
V gene: TRBV27; J gene: TRBJ2-7; CDR3 length: 17; clone size: once; D gene: TRBD1; CDR3 DNA: TGTGCCAGCAGAGAGAGCAGGGGGCCGATAACCTACTACGAGCAGTACTTC; CDR3 protein: CASRESRGPITYYEQYF
V gene: TRBV29-1; J gene: TRBJ2-1; CDR3 length: 14; clone size: .; D gene: TRBD2; CDR3 DNA: TGCAGCGTGGGCCCTCCTAGCGGGGGCAATGAGCAGTTCTTC; CDR3 protein: CSVGPPSGGNEQFF
V gene: TRBV2; J gene: TRBJ2-7; CDR3 length: 13; clone size: .; D gene: .; CDR3 DNA: TGTGCCAGTTCCGGGACAATCTCCTACGAGCAGTACTTC; CDR3 protein: CASSGTISYEQYF
V gene: TRBV5-1; J gene: TRBJ2-7; CDR3 length: 14; clone size: few; D gene: TRBD1; CDR3 DNA: TGCGCCAGCAGCTTAGAAACCGGGACAGGTGAGCAGTACTTC; CDR3 protein: CASSLETGTGEQYF
V gene: TRBV9; J gene: TRBJ2-2; CDR3 length: 18; clone size: .; D gene: TRBD2; CDR3 DNA: TGTGCCAGCAGCTTCGCGGCGAGACTAGCGGAGAACACCGGGGAGCTGTTTTTT; CDR3 protein: CASSFAARLAENTGELFF
V gene: TRBV7-2; J gene: TRBJ2-7; CDR3 length: 12; clone size: .; D gene: .; CDR3 DNA: TGTGCCAGCAGCTCCCCTGGTAGCAAGCAGTACTTC; CDR3 protein: CASSSPGSKQYF
V gene: TRBV5-4; J gene: TRBJ2-1; CDR3 length: 13; clone size: few; D gene: .; CDR3 DNA: TGTGCCAGCAGCACACCAGGGGTCAATGAGCAGTTCTTC; CDR3 protein: CASSTPGVNEQFF
V gene: TRBV19; J gene: TRBJ1-2; CDR3 length: 12; clone size: .; D gene: .; CDR3 DNA: TGTGCCAGTACCCCCCCGACGGGGGGCTACACCTTC; CDR3 protein: CASTPPTGGYTF
V gene: TRBV28; J gene: TRBJ1-1; CDR3 length: 15; clone size: once; D gene: TRBD1; CDR3 DNA: TGTGCCAGCAGCTGGGACAGGGGGCTGGACACTGAAGCTTTCTTT; CDR3 protein: CASSWDRGLDTEAFF
V gene: TRBV6-6; J gene: TRBJ1-1; CDR3 length: 13; clone size: .; D gene: TRBD1; CDR3 DNA: TGTGCCAGCAGTTTAAACAGGGGAACTGAAGCTTTCTTT; CDR3 protein: CASSLNRGTEAFF
V gene: TRBV9; J gene: TRBJ2-7; CDR3 length: 14; clone size: .; D gene: .; CDR3 DNA: TGTGCCAGCAGCGCCAGGGGATTTGCCCACGAGCAGTACTTC; CDR3 protein: CASSARGFAHEQYF
V gene: TRBV7-9; J gene: TRBJ2-4; CDR3 length: 17; clone size: few; D gene: TRBD2; CDR3 DNA: TGTGCCAGCAGCCCCCGGACTAGCGGGGGGGCCAAAAACATTCAGTACTTC; CDR3 protein: CASSPRTSGGAKNIQYF
V gene: TRBV20-1; J gene: TRBJ2-7; CDR3 length: 11; clone size: .; D gene: .; CDR3 DNA: TGCAGTGCTAGGACTCGCCACGAGCAGTACTTC; CDR3 protein: CSARTRHEQYF
V gene: TRBV28; J gene: TRBJ2-7; CDR3 length: 18; clone size: .; D gene: .; CDR3 DNA: TGTGCCAGCAGTTTCACCCTCAGCGAGGCGCCAGAAGTCTACGAGCAGTACTTC; CDR3 protein: CASSFTLSEAPEVYEQYF
V gene: TRBV5-6; J gene: TRBJ1-2; CDR3 length: 13; clone size: .; D gene: TRBD1; CDR3 DNA: TGTGCCAGCAGCCTAGGGACAGGTGCTGGCTACACCTTC; CDR3 protein: CASSLGTGAGYTF
V gene: TRBV4-1; J gene: TRBJ2-2; CDR3 length: 18; clone size: .; D gene: TRBD2; CDR3 DNA: TGCGCCAGCAGCCGAAGCCGTCCTCGGGGGGGGAACACCGGGGAGCTGTTTTTT; CDR3 protein: CASSRSRPRGGNTGELFF
V gene: TRBV27; J gene: TRBJ1-2; CDR3 length: 13; clone size: .; D gene: .; CDR3 DNA: TGTGCCAGCAGGGACGGAGGCGCGGGGGGCTACACCTTC; CDR3 protein: CASRDGGAGGYTF
V gene: TRBV6-5; J gene: TRBJ2-7; CDR3 length: 13; clone size: .; D gene: .; CDR3 DNA: TGTGCCAGCCGTAAGACAGGCTCCTACGAGCAGTACTTC; CDR3 protein: CASRKTGSYEQYF
V gene: TRBV19; J gene: TRBJ1-3; CDR3 length: 16; clone size: .; D gene: .; CDR3 DNA: TGTGCCAGTAGTATAGATGTGTCACCCCAACGGAACACCATATATTTT; CDR3 protein: CASSIDVSPQRNTIYF
V gene: TRBV6-5; J gene: TRBJ1-6; CDR3 length: 12; clone size: .; D gene: .; CDR3 DNA: TGTGCCAGCAGTCCCCGCGGAATCCCCCTCCACTTT; CDR3 protein: CASSPRGIPLHF
V gene: TRBV6-5; J gene: TRBJ2-3; CDR3 length: 15; clone size: .; D gene: TRBD2; CDR3 DNA: TGTGCCAGCAGTCCAATGCTAGCGGGGGGCCATACGCAGTATTTT; CDR3 protein: CASSPMLAGGHTQYF
V gene: TRBV2; J gene: TRBJ1-2; CDR3 length: 10; clone size: medium-sized; D gene: .; CDR3 DNA: TGTGCCAGCTGGGAGGACGGCTACACCTTC; CDR3 protein: CASWEDGYTF
V gene: TRBV4-2; J gene: TRBJ2-2; CDR3 length: 18; clone size: once; D gene: TRBD2; CDR3 DNA: TGTGCCAGCAGCGCCTACCCTTCTAGCGCGGGGGGGACCGGGGAGCTGTTTTTT; CDR3 protein: CASSAYPSSAGGTGELFF
V gene: TRBV6-5; J gene: TRBJ1-2; CDR3 length: 14; clone size: .; D gene: .; CDR3 DNA: TGTGCCAGCAGTGTTATACTAGGGAACTATGGCTACACCTTC; CDR3 protein: CASSVILGNYGYTF
V gene: TRBV5-1; J gene: TRBJ2-5; CDR3 length: 15; clone size: .; D gene: TRBD2; CDR3 DNA: TGCGCCAGCAGCGTTCTAGCGGGGGGGGCGGAGACCCAGTACTTC; CDR3 protein: CASSVLAGGAETQYF
V gene: TRBV11-3; J gene: TRBJ2-5; CDR3 length: 14; clone size: few; D gene: TRBD1; CDR3 DNA: TGTGCCAGCAGCTTAAGACAGGGGACGGAGACCCAGTACTTC; CDR3 protein: CASSLRQGTETQYF
V gene: TRBV4-1; J gene: TRBJ2-1; CDR3 length: 17; clone size: .; D gene: TRBD2; CDR3 DNA: TGCGCCAGCAGCCCAGGGGGCCTAGCGGGGGTCTACAATGAGCAGTTCTTC; CDR3 protein: CASSPGGLAGVYNEQFF
V gene: TRBV7-2; J gene: TRBJ1-3; CDR3 length: 14; clone size: .; D gene: .; CDR3 DNA: TGTGCCAGCAGCCCTCAAAGAGCTGGAAACACCATATATTTT; CDR3 protein: CASSPQRAGNTIYF
V gene: TRBV7-2; J gene: TRBJ2-3; CDR3 length: 15; clone size: .; D gene: TRBD2; CDR3 DNA: TGTGCCAGCAGCCCGGGACTAGCGGGGGGGGATACGCAGTATTTT; CDR3 protein: CASSPGLAGGDTQYF
V gene: TRBV7-3; J gene: TRBJ2-3; CDR3 length: 13; clone size: .; D gene: .; CDR3 DNA: TGTGCCAGCAGCTTAGCCAGGGGCGATACGCAGTATTTT; CDR3 protein: CASSLARGDTQYF
V gene: TRBV6-5; J gene: TRBJ2-7; CDR3 length: 13; clone size: few; D gene: .; CDR3 DNA: TGTGCCAGCAGTTATGCGGAGGGCCACGAGCAGTACTTC; CDR3 protein: CASSYAEGHEQYF
V gene: TRBV6-6; J gene: TRBJ1-5; CDR3 length: 12; clone size: .; D gene: .; CDR3 DNA: TGTGCCACCAACAGGGACGATCAGCCCCAGCATTTT; CDR3 protein: CATNRDDQPQHF
V gene: TRBV21-1; J gene: TRBJ2-2; CDR3 length: 21; clone size: .; D gene: .; CDR3 DNA: TGTGCCAGCAGCAAAGCGGGACAAGCTGGCCTGACAGGGGCGCAGCCCGGGGAGCTGTTTTTT; CDR3 protein: CASSKAGQAGLTGAQPGELFF
V gene: TRBV25-1; J gene: TRBJ1-5; CDR3 length: 16; clone size: .; D gene: TRBD1; CDR3 DNA: TGTGCCAGCCACGGAAGGGGACAGGCTAGCAATCAGCCCCAGCATTTT; CDR3 protein: CASHGRGQASNQPQHF
V gene: TRBV4-2; J gene: TRBJ1-2; CDR3 length: 17; clone size: .; D gene: TRBD1; CDR3 DNA: TGTGCCAGCAGCCAAGTGACAGGGGGCGAGCTCTACTATGGCTACACCTTC; CDR3 protein: CASSQVTGGELYYGYTF